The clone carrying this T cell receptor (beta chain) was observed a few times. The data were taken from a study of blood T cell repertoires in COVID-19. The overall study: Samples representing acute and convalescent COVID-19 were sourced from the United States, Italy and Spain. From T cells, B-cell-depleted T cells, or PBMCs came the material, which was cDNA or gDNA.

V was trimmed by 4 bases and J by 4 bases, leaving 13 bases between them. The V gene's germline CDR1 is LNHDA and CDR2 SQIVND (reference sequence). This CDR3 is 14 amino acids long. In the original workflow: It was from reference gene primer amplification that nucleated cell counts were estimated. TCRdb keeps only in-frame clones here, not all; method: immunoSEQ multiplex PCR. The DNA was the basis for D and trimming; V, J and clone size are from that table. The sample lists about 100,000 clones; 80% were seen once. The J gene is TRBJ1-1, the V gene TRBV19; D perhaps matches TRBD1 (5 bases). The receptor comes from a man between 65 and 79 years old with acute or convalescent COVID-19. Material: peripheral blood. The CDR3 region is CASSNREGITEAFF. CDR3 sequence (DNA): TGTGCCAGTAGTAATAGGGAGGGGATCACTGAAGCTTTCTTT.